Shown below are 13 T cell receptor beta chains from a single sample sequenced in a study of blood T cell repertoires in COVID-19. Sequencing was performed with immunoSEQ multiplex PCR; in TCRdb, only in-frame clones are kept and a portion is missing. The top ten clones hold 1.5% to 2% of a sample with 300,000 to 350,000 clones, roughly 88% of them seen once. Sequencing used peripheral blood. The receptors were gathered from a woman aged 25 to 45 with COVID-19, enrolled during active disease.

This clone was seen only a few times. The CDR3 region is CASSRGGAAGGYTF. The CDR3 bases are TGTGCCAGCAGTAGAGGGGGCGCCGCAGGCGGCTACACCTTC. The chain uses TRBV2 and TRBJ1-2, with TRBD1 identical over 7 bases. V shed 5 bases and J 8 bases; nucleotides not matched to a gene: 11. The CDR3 loop spans 14 amino acids. CDR1 and CDR2 from the germline V gene are SNHLY and FYNNEI.

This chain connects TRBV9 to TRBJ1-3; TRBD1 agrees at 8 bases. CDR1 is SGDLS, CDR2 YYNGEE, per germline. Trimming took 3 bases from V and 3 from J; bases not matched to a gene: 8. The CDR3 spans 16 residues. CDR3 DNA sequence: TGTGCCAGCAGCGCCCTCTCAGGGGGCAATGGAAACACCATATATTTT. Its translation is CASSALSGGNGNTIYF.

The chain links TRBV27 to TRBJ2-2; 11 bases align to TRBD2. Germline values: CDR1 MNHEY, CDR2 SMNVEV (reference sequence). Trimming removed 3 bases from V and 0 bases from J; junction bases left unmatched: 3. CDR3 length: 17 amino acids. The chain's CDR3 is CASSFPSGGPNTGELFF. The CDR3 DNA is TGTGCCAGCAGTTTTCCTAGCGGGGGGCCGAACACCGGGGAGCTGTTTTTT.

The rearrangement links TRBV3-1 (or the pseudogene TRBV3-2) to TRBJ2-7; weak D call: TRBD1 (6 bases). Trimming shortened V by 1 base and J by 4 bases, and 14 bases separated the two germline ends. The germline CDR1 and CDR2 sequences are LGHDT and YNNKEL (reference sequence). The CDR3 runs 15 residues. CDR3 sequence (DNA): TGTGCCAGCAGCCAAGCCACAGGGTCCGGTTACGAGCAGTACTTC. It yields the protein CASSQATGSGYEQYF.

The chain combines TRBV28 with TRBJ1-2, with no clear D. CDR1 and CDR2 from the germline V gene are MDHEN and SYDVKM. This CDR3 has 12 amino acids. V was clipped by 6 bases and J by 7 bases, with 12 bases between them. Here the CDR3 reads CASRLRMFGYTF. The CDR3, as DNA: TGTGCCAGCAGGCTCAGAATGTTTGGCTACACCTTC.

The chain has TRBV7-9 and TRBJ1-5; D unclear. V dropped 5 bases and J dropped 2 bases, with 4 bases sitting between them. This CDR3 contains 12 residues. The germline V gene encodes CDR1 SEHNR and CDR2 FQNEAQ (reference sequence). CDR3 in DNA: TGTGCCAGCAGCCGAGGCAATCAGCCCCAGCATTTT. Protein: CASSRGNQPQHF.

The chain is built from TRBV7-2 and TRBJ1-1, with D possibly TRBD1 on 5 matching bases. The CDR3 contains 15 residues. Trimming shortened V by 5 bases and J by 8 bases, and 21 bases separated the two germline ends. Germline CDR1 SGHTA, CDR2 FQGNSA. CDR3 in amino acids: CASSTRTNLRAEAFF. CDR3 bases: TGTGCCAGCAGCACCCGGACAAATTTAAGGGCCGAAGCTTTCTTT.

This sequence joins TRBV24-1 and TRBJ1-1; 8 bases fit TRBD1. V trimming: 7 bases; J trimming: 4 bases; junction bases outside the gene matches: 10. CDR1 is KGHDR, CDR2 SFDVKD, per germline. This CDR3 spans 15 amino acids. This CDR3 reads CATSPSQGGSTEAFF. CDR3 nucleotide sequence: TGTGCCACCAGCCCTTCACAGGGGGGGAGCACTGAAGCTTTCTTT.

CDR3 loop: CASSLDREAVYNSPLHF. The CDR3 nucleotides read TGTGCCAGCAGCTTAGACCGGGAGGCGGTGTATAATTCACCCCTCCACTTT. This rearrangement joins TRBV11-3 to TRBJ1-6; D call uncertain. Trimming took off 0 bases at V and 4 bases at J, with 13 bases between the two ends. Germline V gene data show CDR1 as SGHNT and CDR2 as YENEEA. There are 17 residues in the CDR3.

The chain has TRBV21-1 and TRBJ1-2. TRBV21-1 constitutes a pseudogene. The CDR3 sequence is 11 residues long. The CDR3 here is CAGIVVSGYTF. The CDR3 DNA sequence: TGTGCCGGCATAGTAGTGAGTGGCTACACCTTC.

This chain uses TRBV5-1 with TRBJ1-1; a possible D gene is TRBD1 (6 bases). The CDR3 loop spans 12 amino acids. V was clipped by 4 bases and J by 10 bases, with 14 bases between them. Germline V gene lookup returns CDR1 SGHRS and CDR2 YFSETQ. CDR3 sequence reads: CASSQQGTGAFF. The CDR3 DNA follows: TGCGCCAGCAGCCAACAGGGAACAGGAGCTTTCTTT.

DNA for the CDR3: TGTGCCAGCTCACCACGAGACGGGAATTACGAGCAGTACTTC. Translated, it gives CASSPRDGNYEQYF. The rearrangement uses TRBV18 and TRBJ2-7, with a weak D call TRBD2 (5 bases). In germline, CDR1 is KGHSH, CDR2 LQKENI. V was trimmed by 1 base and J by 4 bases, leaving 11 bases between them. There are 14 residues in the CDR3.

This CDR3 is CASSEQGALRGYTF. The CDR3 coding sequence is TGTGCCAGCAGCGAGCAGGGGGCGCTTCGCGGCTACACCTTC. The V and J genes are TRBV11-1 and TRBJ1-2, with 8 bases matching TRBD1. This CDR3 is 14 amino acids long. CDR1 and CDR2 from the germline V gene are SGHAT and FQDESV (reference sequence). V lost 5 bases and J lost 8; bases outside the gene matches: 10.